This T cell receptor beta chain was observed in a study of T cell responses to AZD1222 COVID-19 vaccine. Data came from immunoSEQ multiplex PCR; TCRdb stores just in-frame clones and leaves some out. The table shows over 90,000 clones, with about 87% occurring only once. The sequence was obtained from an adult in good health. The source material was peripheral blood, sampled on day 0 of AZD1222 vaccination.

The CDR3 is CASSEHQGVVAAFF. CDR3 in DNA: TGTGCCAGCAGTGAACATCAGGGGGTGGTTGCAGCTTTCTTT. V is TRBV28 and J is TRBJ1-1; 7 positions match TRBD1. The length of the CDR3 is 14 residues. Losses at the gene ends were 5 bases for V and 10 bases for J; bases not matched to a gene: 13. CDR1 is MDHEN and CDR2 is SYDVKM in the germline V gene. The whole variable domain, filled in from reference TRBV28 and TRBJ1-1, reads DVKVTQSSRYLVKRTGEKVFLECVQDMDHENMFWYRQDPGLGLRLIYFSYDVKMKEKGDIPEGYSVSREKKERFSLILESASTNQTSMYLCASSEHQGVVAAFFGQGTRLTVV.